The 21 T cell receptor beta chains below come from one sample, sequenced in a study of Ad26.COV2.S vaccination and SARS-CoV-2 variants. Treatment meaning: some 20 received Ad26.COV2.S at low or high dose, single or two shots; five or six received placebo; per-sample allocation not given. Samples analyzed were those drawn on day 63 after the first vaccine or placebo injection. Using immunoSEQ multiplex PCR, the repertoire was profiled, and TCRdb retains in-frame clones only, with some absent. The sample records about 350,000 clones, approximately 84% being singletons. The source was peripheral blood, collected in a trial of Ad26.COV2.S vaccine versus placebo. Every receptor here comes from a person between 18 and 60 years old who received the Ad26.COV2.S COVID-19 vaccine or a placebo.

J is TRBJ2-3 and V is TRBV6-4, with 7 bases aligning to TRBD1. The CDR3 covers 15 residues. The ends lost 4 bases at V and 0 bases at J; junction bases unmatched: 4. Germline CDR1 reads MRHNA; CDR2 reads SNTAGT. Here the CDR3 DNA reads TGTGCCAGCAGTGCGGCAGGGGGTAGCACAGATACGCAGTATTTT. Its translation is CASSAAGGSTDTQYF.

This chain uses TRBV2 with TRBJ1-5; possibly TRBD1 for D (5 bases). The V end lost 1 base, the J end lost 6 bases, and 10 bases lay between the germline ends. This CDR3 spans 14 amino acids. Germline lookup yields CDR1 SNHLY and CDR2 FYNNEI. The DNA for the CDR3 is TGTGCCAGCAGTGAAGTCAGGGAAAGTCAGCCCCAGCATTTT. Protein product: CASSEVRESQPQHF.

The chain has TRBV15 and TRBJ2-3; 8 bases agree with TRBD2. V lost 1 base and J lost 4; bases outside the gene matches: 7. CDR1 is LNHNV and CDR2 is YYDKDF in the germline V gene (reference sequence). The CDR3 extends over 16 amino acids. This CDR3 is CATSRVFSGISDTQYF. In DNA, the CDR3 is TGTGCCACCAGCAGAGTGTTTAGCGGGATTTCAGATACGCAGTATTTT.

The chain combines TRBV7-8 with TRBJ1-2, with 11 bases identical to TRBD1. Per the germline V gene, CDR1 is SGHVS and CDR2 is FQNEAQ. The CDR3 runs 12 residues. Unmatched junction bases numbered 3, after V lost 10 bases and J lost 5 bases. CDR3 coding DNA: TGTGCCATCGGGACAGGGGGGTATGGCTACACCTTC. This encodes CAIGTGGYGYTF.

The chain is built from TRBV11-2 and TRBJ2-3; no firm D call. CDR1 is SGHAT and CDR2 is FQNNGV in the germline V gene. Trimming took 0 bases from V and 3 from J, leaving 7 bases between them. This CDR3 comprises 14 residues. CDR3 protein: CASSLDARTDTQYF. The CDR3 DNA sequence: TGTGCCAGCAGCTTAGATGCAAGAACAGATACGCAGTATTTT.

The chain joins TRBV7-6 to TRBJ2-5; 10 bases map to TRBD2. Trimming took 1 base from V and 4 from J; bases not matched to a gene: 12. CDR3 size: 18 residues. CDR1 and CDR2 (germline): SGHVS, FNYEAQ. The DNA of the CDR3 is TGTGCCAGCAGCTTAGGGTCCTTGTTAGCGGGGGGAGGAGAGACCCAGTACTTC. Translating gives CASSLGSLLAGGGETQYF.

V and J are TRBV27 and TRBJ2-2, with 10 bases identical to TRBD2. Germline values: CDR1 MNHEY, CDR2 SMNVEV (reference sequence). V dropped 2 bases and J dropped 6; count of bases not matched to a gene: 12. This CDR3 contains 18 residues. The CDR3 region is CASSLGLAASKVAGELFF. CDR3 sequence (DNA): TGTGCCAGCAGTTTAGGACTAGCGGCTTCTAAAGTAGCCGGGGAGCTGTTTTTT.

This chain links TRBV18 with TRBJ1-5; D is ambiguous. V shed 6 bases and J shed 6 bases, with 9 bases lying between them. Per germline, CDR1 KGHSH and CDR2 LQKENI. The CDR3 length is 12 residues. The DNA of the CDR3 is TGTGCCAGCTCCCCTACGGGTCAGCCCCAGCATTTT. It yields the protein CASSPTGQPQHF. The whole variable domain, remainder taken from reference TRBV18 and TRBJ1-5, is NAGVMQNPRHLVRRRGQEARLRCSPMKGHSHVYWYRQLPEEGLKFMVYLQKENIIDESGMPKERFSAEFPKEGPSILRIQQVVRGDSAAYFCASSPTGQPQHFGDGTRLSIL.

This clone has a single count. The chain joins TRBV19 to TRBJ2-7; TRBD1 aligns across 12 bases. The CDR3 spans 15 residues. V dropped 8 bases and J dropped 4; count of bases not matched to a gene: 9. The germline gives CDR1 LNHDA, CDR2 SQIVND (reference sequence). The CDR3 region is CASRPRDRGLYEQYF. CDR3 nucleotides: TGTGCCAGTCGCCCCCGGGACAGGGGGCTGTACGAGCAGTACTTC.

V usage is TRBV18 and J usage is TRBJ1-1; tentatively, D is TRBD1 (5 bases). This CDR3 region has 10 residues. Trimming pared 8 bases from V and 8 bases from J, leaving 9 bases between. Germline V gene data show CDR1 as KGHSH and CDR2 as LQKENI. CDR3 bases: TGTGCCAGCCGGGACGGGGAAGCTTTCTTT. Translation gives CASRDGEAFF.

Turning to this clone: This CDR3 is also generated by other DNA sequences in the sample. The rearrangement links TRBV5-1 to TRBJ2-1; possible D gene TRBD2, 5 bases. The CDR3 spans 13 residues. Trimming left V 0 bases short and J 9 bases short, with 10 bases between. The V gene's germline CDR1 is SGHRS and CDR2 YFSETQ. CDR3 coding DNA: TGCGCCAGCAGCTTGGGGCTAGCAGGTGAGCAGTTCTTC. Amino acid sequence: CASSLGLAGEQFF.

The chain combines TRBV6-2 or TRBV6-3 with TRBJ1-1; D remains unclear. Germline CDR1 reads MNHEY; CDR2 reads SVGEGT. The V end was cut by 2 bases, the J end by 2 bases, with 12 bases between. CDR3 length: 15 residues. This chain's CDR3 is CASSYGSGSNTEAFF. The CDR3 DNA follows: TGTGCCAGCAGTTACGGTTCCGGCAGCAACACTGAAGCTTTCTTT.

This clone has just one count. V and J are TRBV6-6 and TRBJ1-5; TRBD1 matches 7 bases. The V gene's germline CDR1 is MNHNY and CDR2 SVGAGI (reference sequence). CDR3 length equals 14 residues. After removal of 5 bases from V and 4 bases from J, the junction contained 5 bases not matched to a gene. CDR3 DNA sequence: TGTGCCAGCAGTAACGGGGACAGAAATCAGCCCCAGCATTTT. Protein product: CASSNGDRNQPQHF.

The chain recombines TRBV12-3 or TRBV12-4 with TRBJ2-3; D could derive from TRBD1 or TRBD2 (7 bases each). The CDR3 runs 13 residues. V lost 8 bases to trimming and J lost 6 bases, with 15 bases between them. CDR3 sequence reads: CASSRGGLDTQYF. In nucleotides, the CDR3 is TGTGCCAGCTCCAGGGGGGGCTTGGATACGCAGTATTTT.

The chain has TRBV3-1 (or the pseudogene TRBV3-2) and TRBJ1-5; D gene uncertain. The CDR3 length is 14 residues. Trimming left V 4 bases short and J 1 base short, with 8 bases between. Germline CDR1 LGHDT, CDR2 YNNKEL (reference sequence). The CDR3 DNA reads TGTGCCAGCAGCCGGGCGGGAAGCAATCAGCCCCAGCATTTT. It specifies CASSRAGSNQPQHF.

V gene TRBV18 combines with J gene TRBJ1-1, with TRBD1 identical over 9 bases. This CDR3 region has 14 residues. Germline CDR1 is KGHSH and CDR2 is LQKENI. J gave up 5 bases and V 4 bases, and 5 bases lay outside the gene matches. DNA for the CDR3: TGTGCCAGCTCACGGGACAGGGAATTAACTGAAGCTTTCTTT. Translating it yields CASSRDRELTEAFF.

The J gene is TRBJ1-6, the V gene TRBV30; tentatively, D is TRBD1 (5 bases). Trimming took off 2 bases at V and 0 bases at J, with 11 bases between the two ends. The CDR3 is 16 residues long. Germline CDR1 is GTSNPN and CDR2 is SVGIG (reference sequence). The CDR3 DNA sequence: TGTGCCTGGAGTCGCGAGGGGAGCTCCTATAATTCACCCCTCCACTTT. Protein: CAWSREGSSYNSPLHF.

The chain carries TRBV10-3 and TRBJ1-1, with 7 bases lining up with TRBD1. This CDR3 region has 13 residues. Germline-derived CDR1 and CDR2 are ENHRY and SYGVKD. J lost 0 bases, V lost 10 bases, and 5 bases had no gene match. In DNA form, the CDR3 reads TGTGCCACAAGACAGGGTATGAACACTGAAGCTTTCTTT. It codes for CATRQGMNTEAFF.

Written as DNA, the CDR3 is TGTGCCAGCAGCTTAGCAGTCTCGAACACCGGGGAGCTGTTTTTT. Amino acids: CASSLAVSNTGELFF. The chain has TRBV7-2 and TRBJ2-2, with D unresolved. V lost 0 bases and J 0 bases, leaving 5 bases between the germline ends. Germline assignment: CDR1 SGHTA and CDR2 FQGNSA. The CDR3 consists of 15 residues.

This clone occurred a few times. CDR3 sequence: CASGGQYGYTF. CDR3 nucleotide sequence: TGCGCCAGTGGAGGACAGTATGGCTACACCTTC. The chain employs TRBV5-1 and TRBJ1-2; tentatively, D is TRBD1 (6 bases). The CDR3 totals 11 residues. Germline loops: CDR1 SGHRS, CDR2 YFSETQ. The ends were cut back, 8 bases at V and 5 bases at J, with 10 bases in the middle. Full variable domain (rest looked up from reference TRBV5-1 and TRBJ1-2): KAGVTQTPRYLIKTRGQQVTLSCSPISGHRSVSWYQQTPGQGLQFLFEYFSETQRNKGNFPGRFSGRQFSNSRSEMNVSTLELGDSALYLCASGGQYGYTFGSGTRLTVV.

The gene calls are TRBV3-1 (or the pseudogene TRBV3-2) and TRBJ1-1; D not resolved. CDR1 is LGHDT and CDR2 is YNNKEL in the germline V gene (reference sequence). The length of the CDR3 is 14 residues. V lost 2 bases to trimming and J lost 0 bases, with 7 bases between them. The CDR3 DNA is TGTGCCAGCAGCCAAAGTTGGATGAACACTGAAGCTTTCTTT. Translation: CASSQSWMNTEAFF.